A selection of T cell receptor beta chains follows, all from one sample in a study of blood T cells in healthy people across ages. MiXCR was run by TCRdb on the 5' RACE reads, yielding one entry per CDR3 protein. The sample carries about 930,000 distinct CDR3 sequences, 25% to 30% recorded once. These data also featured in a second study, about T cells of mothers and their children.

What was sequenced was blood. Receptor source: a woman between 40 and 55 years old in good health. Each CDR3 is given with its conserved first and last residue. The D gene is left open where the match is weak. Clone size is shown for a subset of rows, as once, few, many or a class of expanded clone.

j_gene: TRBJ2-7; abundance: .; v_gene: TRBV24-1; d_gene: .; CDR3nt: TGTGCCACCAGTGATTTCCCAGGGTCCTACGAGCAGTACTTC; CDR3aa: CATSDFPGSYEQYF
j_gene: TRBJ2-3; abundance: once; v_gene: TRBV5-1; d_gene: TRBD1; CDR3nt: TGCGCCAGCAGCTCGTCGGGACAGGGCTCAGATACGCAGTATTTT; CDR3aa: CASSSSGQGSDTQYF
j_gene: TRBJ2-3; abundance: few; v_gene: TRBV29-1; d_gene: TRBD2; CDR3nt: TGCAGCGTACGAGCGGGGGGGCTCGGAGATACGCAGTATTTT; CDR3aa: CSVRAGGLGDTQYF
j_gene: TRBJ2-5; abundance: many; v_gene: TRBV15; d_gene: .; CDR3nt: TGTGCCACCAGCAAATGGGGTTTTATAGAGTACTTC; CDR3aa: CATSKWGFIEYF
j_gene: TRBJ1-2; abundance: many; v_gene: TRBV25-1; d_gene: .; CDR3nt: TGTGCCAGCAGTGAATATCGTACGGGGGGCTACACCTTC; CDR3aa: CASSEYRTGGYTF
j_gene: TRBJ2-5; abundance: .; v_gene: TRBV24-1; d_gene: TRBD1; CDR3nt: TGTGCCACCAGGGATTCCGGACAGGGGGAGACCCAGTACTTC; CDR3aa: CATRDSGQGETQYF
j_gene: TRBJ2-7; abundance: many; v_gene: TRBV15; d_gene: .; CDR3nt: TGTGCCACCAGCAATAGACAATCCTACGAGCAGTACTTC; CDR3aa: CATSNRQSYEQYF
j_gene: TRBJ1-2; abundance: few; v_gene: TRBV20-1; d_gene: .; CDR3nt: TGCAGTGCTGGGGTCCAGGGAACGACGTCGTATGGCTACACCTTC; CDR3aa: CSAGVQGTTSYGYTF
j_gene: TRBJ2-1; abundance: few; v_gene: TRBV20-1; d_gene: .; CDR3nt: TGCAGTGCTCCTAATCCACTTTCGACGAGGAGTTCCTACAATGAGCAGTTCTTC; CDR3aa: CSAPNPLSTRSSYNEQFF
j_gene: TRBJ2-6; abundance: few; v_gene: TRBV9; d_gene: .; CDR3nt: TGTGCCAGCAGCGTAAGGGACCAACTCTCTGGGGCCAACGTCCTGACTTTC; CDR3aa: CASSVRDQLSGANVLTF
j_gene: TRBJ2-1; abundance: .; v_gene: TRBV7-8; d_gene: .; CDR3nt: TGTGCCAGCAGCTTCGACAGAAGACTAGGAGCGGATGAGCAGTTCTTC; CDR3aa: CASSFDRRLGADEQFF
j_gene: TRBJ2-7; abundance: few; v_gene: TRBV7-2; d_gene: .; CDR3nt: TGTGCCAGCAGCTGGGGGACGGGACCTTACGAGCAGTACTTC; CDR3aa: CASSWGTGPYEQYF
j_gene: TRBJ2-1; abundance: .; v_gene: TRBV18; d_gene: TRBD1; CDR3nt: TGTGCCAGCTCACCACCGGACAGGGGGTTTTACAATGAGCAGTTCTTC; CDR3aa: CASSPPDRGFYNEQFF
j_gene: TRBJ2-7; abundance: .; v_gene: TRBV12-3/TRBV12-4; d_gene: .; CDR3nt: TGTGCCAGCACCCCGGGCGGTCCCTACGAGCAGTACTTC; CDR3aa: CASTPGGPYEQYF
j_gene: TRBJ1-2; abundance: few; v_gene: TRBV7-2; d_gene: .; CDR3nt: TGTGCCAGCAGCTTCGTCGCTAGGGGCTACACCTTC; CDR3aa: CASSFVARGYTF
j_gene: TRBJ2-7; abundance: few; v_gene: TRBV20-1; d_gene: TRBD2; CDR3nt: TGCAGTGCTAGAGAAAGGGAGGGTCCCTACGAGCAGTACTTC; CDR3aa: CSAREREGPYEQYF
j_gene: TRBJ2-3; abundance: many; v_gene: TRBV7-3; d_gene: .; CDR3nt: TGTGCCAGCAGTTGGGGGAGCACAGATACGCAGTATTTT; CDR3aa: CASSWGSTDTQYF
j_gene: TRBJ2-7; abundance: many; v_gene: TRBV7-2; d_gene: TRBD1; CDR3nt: TGTGCCAGTAGTCCGGGGACAGGACTCTACGAGCAGTACTTC; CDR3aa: CASSPGTGLYEQYF
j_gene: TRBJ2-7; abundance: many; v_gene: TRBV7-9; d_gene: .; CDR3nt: TGTGCCAGCAGCTTAGCCCCCCACAACGAGCAGTACTTC; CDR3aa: CASSLAPHNEQYF
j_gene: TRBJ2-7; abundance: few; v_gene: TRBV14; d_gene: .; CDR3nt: TGTGCCAGCAGCGAACTGGGGGACCCCTACGAGCAGTACTTC; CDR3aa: CASSELGDPYEQYF
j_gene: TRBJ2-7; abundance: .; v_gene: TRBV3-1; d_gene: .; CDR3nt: TGTGCCAGCAGCCACACCGGGGCTGGTTCACAGCAGTACTTC; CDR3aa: CASSHTGAGSQQYF
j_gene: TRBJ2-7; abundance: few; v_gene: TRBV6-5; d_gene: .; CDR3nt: TGTGCCAGCAGTTATTCGAGCCTTCGCAGGATCTACTCCTACGAGCAGTACTTC; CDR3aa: CASSYSSLRRIYSYEQYF
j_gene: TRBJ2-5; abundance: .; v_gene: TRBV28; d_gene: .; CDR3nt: TGTGCCAGCAGTCCCGCGTTATCGGCCGATAGGGAGACCCAGTACTTC; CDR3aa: CASSPALSADRETQYF
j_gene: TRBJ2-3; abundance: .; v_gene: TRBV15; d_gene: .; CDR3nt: TGTGCCACCAGTATCGTCGTCTCGTCTGATACGCAGTATTTT; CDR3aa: CATSIVVSSDTQYF
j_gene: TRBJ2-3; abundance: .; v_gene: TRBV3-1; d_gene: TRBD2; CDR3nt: TGTGCCAGCAGCTTGGGCTCGGGACTAGCGGGAGAAACAGATACGCAGTATTTT; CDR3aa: CASSLGSGLAGETDTQYF
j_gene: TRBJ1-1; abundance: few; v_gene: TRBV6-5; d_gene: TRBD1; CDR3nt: TGTGCCAGCAGTTACTTGGGCAGGGGGCTTTCGGCGAACACTGAAGCTTTCTTT; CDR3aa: CASSYLGRGLSANTEAFF
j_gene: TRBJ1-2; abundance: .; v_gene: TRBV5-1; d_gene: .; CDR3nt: TGCGCCAGCAGCTCCGCATGGTCACTACACGGGACAAACTATGGCTACACCTTC; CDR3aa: CASSSAWSLHGTNYGYTF
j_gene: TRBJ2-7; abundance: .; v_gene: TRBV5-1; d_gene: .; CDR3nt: TGCGCCAGCAGCTTGGTGGGACCCAACTACGAGCAGTACTTC; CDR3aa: CASSLVGPNYEQYF
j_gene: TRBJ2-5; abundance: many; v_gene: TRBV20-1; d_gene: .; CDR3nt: TGCAGTGCTAGAGATCAAGTTAAAGAGACCCAGTACTTC; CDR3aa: CSARDQVKETQYF
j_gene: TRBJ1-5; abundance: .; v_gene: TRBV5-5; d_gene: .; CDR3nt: TGTGCCAGCAGCTTGGTGAGTCAGCCCCAGCATTTT; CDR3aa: CASSLVSQPQHF
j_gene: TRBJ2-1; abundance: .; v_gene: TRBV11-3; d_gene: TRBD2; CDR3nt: TGTGCCAGCAGCTTAGAGACTAGCGGCCACAATGAGCAGTTCTTC; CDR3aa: CASSLETSGHNEQFF
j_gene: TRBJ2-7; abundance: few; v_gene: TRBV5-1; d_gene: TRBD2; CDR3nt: TGCGCCAGCAGCCCCCGGGGTAGCGGGGGGATGGGGCTCGAGCAGTACTTC; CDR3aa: CASSPRGSGGMGLEQYF
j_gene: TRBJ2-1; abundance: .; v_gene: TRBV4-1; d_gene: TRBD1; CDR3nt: TGCGCCAGCAGCTACACAGGGGACAGGGGGCTCAATGAGCAGTTCTTC; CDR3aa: CASSYTGDRGLNEQFF
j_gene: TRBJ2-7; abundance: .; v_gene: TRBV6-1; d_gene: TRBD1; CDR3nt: TGTGCCAGCAGTGGATGGGACAGGAACTACGAGCAGTACTTC; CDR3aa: CASSGWDRNYEQYF
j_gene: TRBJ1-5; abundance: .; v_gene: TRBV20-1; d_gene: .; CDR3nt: TGCAGTGCTTCACAAGACAGATTCAATCAGCCCCAGCATTTT; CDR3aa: CSASQDRFNQPQHF
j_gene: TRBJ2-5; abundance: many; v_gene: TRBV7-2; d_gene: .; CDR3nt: TGTGCCAGCAGCTTGGCGGGGTTATACCAAGAGACCCAGTACTTC; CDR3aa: CASSLAGLYQETQYF
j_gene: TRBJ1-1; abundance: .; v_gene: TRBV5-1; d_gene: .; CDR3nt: TGCGCCAGCAGCCCGGGGGCAGCTTTTCAAGCTTTCTTT; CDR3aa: CASSPGAAFQAFF
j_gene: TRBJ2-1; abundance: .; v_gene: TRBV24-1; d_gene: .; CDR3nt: TGTGCCACCAGTGAGCCTGTCCCTGGGAATGAGCAGTTCTTC; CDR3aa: CATSEPVPGNEQFF
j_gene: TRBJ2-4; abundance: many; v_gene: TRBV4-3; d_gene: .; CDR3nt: TGCGCCAGCAGCCAAGATTGGCTGGGGGAAGCCAAAAACATTCAGTACTTC; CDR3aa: CASSQDWLGEAKNIQYF
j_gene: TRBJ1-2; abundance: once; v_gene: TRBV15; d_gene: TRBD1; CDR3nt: TGTGCCACCAGCAGAGAGGCAGGGGGCTATGGCTACACCTTC; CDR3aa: CATSREAGGYGYTF
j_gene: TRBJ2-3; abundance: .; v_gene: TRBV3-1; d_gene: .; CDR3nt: TGTGCCAGCAGCCAAAGGCGGGGGCGGGATACGCAGTATTTT; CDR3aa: CASSQRRGRDTQYF
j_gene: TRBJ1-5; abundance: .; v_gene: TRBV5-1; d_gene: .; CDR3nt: TGCGCCAGCAGCTTGGCAGGGAATTTACATCAGCCCCAGCATTTT; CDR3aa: CASSLAGNLHQPQHF
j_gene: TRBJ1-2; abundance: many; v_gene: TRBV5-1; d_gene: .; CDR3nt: TGCGCCAGCAGCTCGACTCCTCAGGGTCCCATTAACTATGGCTACACCTTC; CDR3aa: CASSSTPQGPINYGYTF
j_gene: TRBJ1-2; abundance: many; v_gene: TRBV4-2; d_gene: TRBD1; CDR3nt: TGTGCCAGCAGCCGAGGGGGCAGGGACTATGGCTACACCTTC; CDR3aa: CASSRGGRDYGYTF
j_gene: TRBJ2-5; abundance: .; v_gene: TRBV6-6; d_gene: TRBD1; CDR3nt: TGTGCCAGCAGTAGGACAGGGGTATGGACCCAGTACTTC; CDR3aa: CASSRTGVWTQYF